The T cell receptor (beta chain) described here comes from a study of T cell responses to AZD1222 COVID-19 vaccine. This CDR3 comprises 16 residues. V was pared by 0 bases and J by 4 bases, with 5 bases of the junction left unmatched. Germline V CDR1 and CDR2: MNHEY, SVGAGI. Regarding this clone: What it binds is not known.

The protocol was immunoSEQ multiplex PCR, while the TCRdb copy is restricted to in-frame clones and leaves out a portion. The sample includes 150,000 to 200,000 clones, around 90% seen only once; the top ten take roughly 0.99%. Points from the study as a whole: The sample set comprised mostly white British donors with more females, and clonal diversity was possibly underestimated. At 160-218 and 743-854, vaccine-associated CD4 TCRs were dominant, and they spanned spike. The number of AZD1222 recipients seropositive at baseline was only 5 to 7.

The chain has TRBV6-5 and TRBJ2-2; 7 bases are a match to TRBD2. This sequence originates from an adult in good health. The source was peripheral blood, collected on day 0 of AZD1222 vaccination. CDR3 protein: CASSYSVGGTTGELFF. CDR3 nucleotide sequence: TGTGCCAGCAGTTACTCGGTGGGGGGGACCACCGGGGAGCTGTTTTTT.